The 3 T cell receptor beta chains listed next were all sequenced from one sample in a study of Ad26.COV2.S vaccination and SARS-CoV-2 variants. TCRdb's copy holds only in-frame clones and misses some; the assay was immunoSEQ multiplex PCR. The data hold hundreds of thousands of clones, with about 93% observed a single time. The sample's treatment: approximately 18 received Ad26.COV2.S at low or high dose, single or two shots; about 5 received placebo; per-sample allocation not given. Samples were taken on day 63 after the first vaccine or placebo injection. The material was peripheral blood, obtained in a trial of Ad26.COV2.S vaccine versus placebo. These receptors originate from a person between 18 and 60 years old who received the Ad26.COV2.S COVID-19 vaccine or a placebo.

CDR3 loop: CASSLESYQHLTFF. The CDR3 DNA is TGTGCCAGCAGCTTAGAGTCTTACCAGCATCTGACTTTCTTT. The rearrangement uses TRBV11-2 and TRBJ1-1, with no clear D. With 0 bases removed from V and 12 bases from J, the gap between germline ends came to 17 bases. This CDR3 is 14 amino acids long. Germline V lookup: CDR1 SGHAT, CDR2 FQNNGV.

On this clone itself: Within the sample, other DNA sequences also encode this same CDR3. The rearrangement joins TRBV18 to TRBJ1-4, with D unclear. There are 13 residues in the CDR3. Trimming removed 3 bases at V and 6 bases at J, with 8 bases between. Germline V lookup: CDR1 KGHSH, CDR2 LQKENI. The CDR3 region is CASSPRTDEKLFF. The CDR3 DNA sequence: TGTGCCAGCTCACCCAGGACTGATGAAAAACTGTTTTTT.

The chain uses TRBV2 and TRBJ2-3; 9 bases are a match to TRBD2. The CDR3 loop spans 16 amino acids. The germline V gene has CDR1 SNHLY and CDR2 FYNNEI. V shed 6 bases, J shed 2 bases, and the junction held 9 bases outside the gene matches. CDR3 DNA sequence: TGTGCCAGCAGGAGAACTGGACTAGCGAACACAGATACGCAGTATTTT. Translating it yields CASRRTGLANTDTQYF.